Following are 7 T cell receptor beta chains from one sample sequenced in a study of T cell clonality in common variable immunodeficiency. Method: immunoSEQ multiplex PCR; TCRdb's copy keeps in-frame clones and lacks some. The data list about 35,000 clones, none observed once; over 8% falls to the top ten. Sample: peripheral blood mononuclear cells. These TCRs come from a person between 18 and 75 years old in good health.

This clone was picked up many times. Sequencing ends 3 residues short of the CDR3 end; the germline J gene provides the rest. The V and J genes are TRBV3-1 (or the pseudogene TRBV3-2) and TRBJ2-1; D may be TRBD1 (5 bases). This CDR3 has 15 amino acids. V lost 2 bases to trimming and J lost 1 base, with 9 bases between them. The germline CDR1 and CDR2 sequences are LGHDT and YNNKEL (reference sequence). Partial CDR3 DNA: TGTGCCAGCAGCCAACAGGGAACTTCCTACAATGAG. Translating it yields CASSQQGTSYNE. The full-length CDR3 reads as CASSQQGTSYNEQFF.

This clone was observed many times. The CDR3 is cut off 3 residues early in the read; its end comes from the germline J gene. The J gene is TRBJ1-2, the V gene TRBV12-3 or TRBV12-4, with 7 positions matching TRBD1. The CDR3 runs to 14 residues. V gave up 5 bases and J gave up 2 bases; unmatched junction bases: 5. The sequenced CDR3 bases are TGTGCCAGCAGTGAACAGGGGTTAAACTATGGC. Translating gives CASSEQGLNYG. The CDR3, in full, reads CASSEQGLNYGYTF.

The table lists this clone with a few counts. Coverage ceases 3 residues before the CDR3 finishes, and the germline J gene fills in the end. The chain joins TRBV19 to TRBJ1-2; perhaps TRBD1 as D (5 bases). The CDR3 is 15 amino acids. Germline assignment: CDR1 LNHDA and CDR2 SQIVND (reference sequence). The CDR3 DNA, read in part, is TGTGCCAGTAGCACGACTAGCGGGACCGGCTATACC. This translates into CASSTTSGTGYT. The whole CDR3 is CASSTTSGTGYTYTF.

This clone was seen ten or more times. The CDR3 end is not reached by the read, which stops 3 residues before it; the germline J gene fills it in. The chain carries TRBV6-4 and TRBJ2-3, with D maybe TRBD1 (5 bases). The CDR3 consists of 13 residues. From germline, CDR1 is MRHNA and CDR2 SNTAGT. V lost 6 bases and J 2 bases, leaving 9 bases between the germline ends. The CDR3 loop is CASSATDTDTQYF. CDR3 DNA (partial): TGTGCCAGCAGCGCGACAGACACAGATACG.

In this sample, this clone turned up a few times. The read terminates 3 residues ahead of where the CDR3 ends, so the germline J gene completes it. V gene TRBV6-2 or TRBV6-3 combines with J gene TRBJ1-2; a weak D match, TRBD1 (6 bases). This CDR3 contains 14 residues. Germline CDR1 is MNHEY and CDR2 is SVGEGT. The sequenced part of the CDR3 DNA is TGTGCCAGCAGTCAACATACGACAGGAGATACC. It encodes CASSQHTTGDT. In full, the CDR3 reads CASSQHTTGDTYTF.

This clone was counted many times. The sequence runs out 3 residues before the end of the CDR3; the remainder is reconstructed from the germline J gene. The chain is built from TRBV7-2 and TRBJ2-7; D is unclear. The CDR3 sequence is 11 residues long. Germline V lookup: CDR1 SGHTA, CDR2 FQGNSA. V lost 4 bases and J 6 bases, leaving 7 bases between the germline ends. The part of the CDR3 DNA that was read is TGTGCCAGCAGCTCGTTTTCCGAG. Residues: CASSSFSE. The whole CDR3 reads CASSSFSEQYF.

This clone appeared many times. Read coverage stops 3 residues before the CDR3 terminus; the germline J gene supplies the remainder. The chain has TRBV6-1 and TRBJ1-2; perhaps TRBD1 as D (5 bases). The CDR3 runs 15 residues. The germline V and J ends were trimmed by 2 bases and 7 bases, with 17 bases remaining between them. Germline V CDR1 and CDR2: MNHNS, SASEGT. The CDR3 here is CASSELGAVGGGYTF. The covered CDR3 bases are TGTGCCAGCAGTGAATTGGGCGCCGTGGGGGGTGGC.